The subject of this entry is one T cell receptor beta chain. The CDR3 runs to 13 residues. Per the germline V gene, CDR1 is MNHEY and CDR2 is SVGEGT. Between the trimmed V and J ends, which lost 2 bases and 2 bases, there was a span of 4 bases. The repertoire was sequenced with immunoSEQ multiplex PCR; TCRdb's copy has only in-frame clones and lacks some. The sample yields roughly 140,000 clones, around 81% seen once. This record comes from a study of blood T cell repertoires in COVID-19. Study summary: There were acute and convalescent COVID-19 samples, and they came from the United States, Italy and Spain. PBMCs, B-cell-depleted T cells, or T cells were the source of the cDNA or gDNA that made up the material.

The V gene is TRBV6-2 or TRBV6-3, the J gene TRBJ1-5; D gene uncertain. The sequenced sample consisted of peripheral blood. The TCR sequence derives from a man aged 55 to 70 with active or convalescent COVID-19. The CDR3, as DNA: TGTGCCAGCAGTTACCGGGGCAATCAGCCCCAGCATTTT. Translating it yields CASSYRGNQPQHF.